This TCR beta chain was retrieved from a study of PD-1 blockade in mismatch repair-deficient tumors. The overall study: Patients had about 13 mismatch repair-deficient cancer types and were previously treated and progressing. Whole-study findings and limits: After pembrolizumab, tumor-resident clones rose rapidly, then generally contracted before radiologic responses.

V lost 5 bases to trimming and J lost 4 bases, with 14 bases between them. The CDR3 has 14 residues. The germline V gene encodes CDR1 SGHRS and CDR2 YFSETQ. As concerns this clone: What it recognizes is unknown.

Measured with immunoSEQ multiplex PCR; TCRdb has only the in-frame clones, and not every one. Of more than 85,000 clones detected, roughly four fifths appear once; the ten largest clones hold 6.3%. All patients were mismatch repair deficient, assessed by either PCR or immunohistochemistry. The TCR-sequenced patients were a few responders to pembrolizumab. The sample consisted of peripheral blood, taken around 8 months after starting pembrolizumab. This TCR came from an adult with mismatch repair-deficient cancer. The rearrangement links TRBV5-1 to TRBJ2-3; D is uncertain. The CDR3 reads CASRDGRTADTQYF. DNA for the CDR3: TGCGCCAGCAGAGATGGAAGGACGGCAGATACGCAGTATTTT. The entire variable domain, with the rest obtained from reference TRBV5-1 and TRBJ2-3, is as follows: KAGVTQTPRYLIKTRGQQVTLSCSPISGHRSVSWYQQTPGQGLQFLFEYFSETQRNKGNFPGRFSGRQFSNSRSEMNVSTLELGDSALYLCASRDGRTADTQYFGPGTRLTVL.